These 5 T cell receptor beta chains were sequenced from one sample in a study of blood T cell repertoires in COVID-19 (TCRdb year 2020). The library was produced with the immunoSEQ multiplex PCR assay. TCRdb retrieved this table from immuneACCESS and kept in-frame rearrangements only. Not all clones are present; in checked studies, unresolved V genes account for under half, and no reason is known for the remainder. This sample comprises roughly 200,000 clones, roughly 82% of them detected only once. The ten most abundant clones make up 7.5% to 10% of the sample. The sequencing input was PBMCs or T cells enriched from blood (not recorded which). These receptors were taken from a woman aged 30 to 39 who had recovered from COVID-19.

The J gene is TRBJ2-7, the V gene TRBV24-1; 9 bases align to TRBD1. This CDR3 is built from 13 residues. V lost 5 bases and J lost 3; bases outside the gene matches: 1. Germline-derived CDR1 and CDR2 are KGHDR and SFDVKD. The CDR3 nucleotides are TGTGCCACCAGTGTGGGACAGGGCTACGAGCAGTACTTC. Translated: CATSVGQGYEQYF.

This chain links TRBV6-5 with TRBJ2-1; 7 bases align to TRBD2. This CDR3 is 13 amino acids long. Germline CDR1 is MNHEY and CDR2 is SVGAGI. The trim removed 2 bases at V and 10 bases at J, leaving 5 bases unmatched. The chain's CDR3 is CASSYVGEGEQFF. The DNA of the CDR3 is TGTGCCAGCAGTTACGTCGGGGAGGGCGAGCAGTTCTTC.

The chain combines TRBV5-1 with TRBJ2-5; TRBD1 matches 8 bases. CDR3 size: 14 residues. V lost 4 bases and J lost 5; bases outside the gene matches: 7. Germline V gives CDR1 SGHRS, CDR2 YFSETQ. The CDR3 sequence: CASSDPQGGETQYF. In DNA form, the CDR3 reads TGCGCCAGCAGCGACCCACAGGGGGGCGAGACCCAGTACTTC. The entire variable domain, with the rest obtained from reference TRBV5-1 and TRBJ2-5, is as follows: KAGVTQTPRYLIKTRGQQVTLSCSPISGHRSVSWYQQTPGQGLQFLFEYFSETQRNKGNFPGRFSGRQFSNSRSEMNVSTLELGDSALYLCASSDPQGGETQYFGPGTRLLVL.

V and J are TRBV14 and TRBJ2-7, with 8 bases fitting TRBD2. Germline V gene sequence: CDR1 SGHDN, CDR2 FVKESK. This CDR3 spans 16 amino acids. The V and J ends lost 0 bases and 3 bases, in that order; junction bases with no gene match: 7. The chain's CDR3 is CASSQDWGLAGYEQYF. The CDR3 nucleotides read TGTGCCAGCAGCCAAGACTGGGGGCTAGCGGGCTACGAGCAGTACTTC.

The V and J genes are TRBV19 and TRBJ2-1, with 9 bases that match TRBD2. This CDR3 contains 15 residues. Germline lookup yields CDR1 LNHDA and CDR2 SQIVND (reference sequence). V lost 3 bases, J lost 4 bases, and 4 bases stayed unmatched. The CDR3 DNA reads TGTGCCAGTAGTATTCTAGCGGGATTTTACAATGAGCAGTTCTTC. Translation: CASSILAGFYNEQFF. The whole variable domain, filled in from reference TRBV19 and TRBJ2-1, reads DGGITQSPKYLFRKEGQNVTLSCEQNLNHDAMYWYRQDPGQGLRLIYYSQIVNDFQKGDIAEGYSVSREKKESFPLTVTSAQKNPTAFYLCASSILAGFYNEQFFGPGTRLTVL.